This T cell receptor (beta chain) was captured in a study of regulatory T cells in long-lasting Graves disease. Germline loops: CDR1 SGDLS, CDR2 YYNGEE. The CDR3 extends over 15 amino acids. J lost 2 bases, V lost 4 bases, and 8 bases had no gene match. For TCR beta, libraries came from iRepertoire HTBI primers and Arm-PCR of CDR3 regions. TCRdb re-called the multiplex PCR reads with MiXCR, one entry per CDR3 protein. The profile shows roughly 410,000 distinct CDR3 sequences, over 14% of them singletons. This clonotype was detected only a few times. Regarding time point: newly diagnosed GD, antithyroid drugs for less than 3 months. The TCR library was made from RNA that had been extracted from PBMCs in TRIzol. Diagnoses of Graves' disease were made by American Thyroid Association guidelines. Another study also made use of these data, one on T cells in Graves' hyperthyroidism and ophthalmopathy.

This sample comprised peripheral blood mononuclear cells (PBMCs), obtained at new diagnosis, from a patient treated with antithyroid drugs. The source is a woman aged 35 to 49 with Graves disease. V gene TRBV9 combines with J gene TRBJ2-5; 7 bases are shared with TRBD2. As DNA, the CDR3 is TGTGCCAGCAGCCCCTGGGGGGGTACACAAGAGACCCAGTACTTC. Translating it yields CASSPWGGTQETQYF.